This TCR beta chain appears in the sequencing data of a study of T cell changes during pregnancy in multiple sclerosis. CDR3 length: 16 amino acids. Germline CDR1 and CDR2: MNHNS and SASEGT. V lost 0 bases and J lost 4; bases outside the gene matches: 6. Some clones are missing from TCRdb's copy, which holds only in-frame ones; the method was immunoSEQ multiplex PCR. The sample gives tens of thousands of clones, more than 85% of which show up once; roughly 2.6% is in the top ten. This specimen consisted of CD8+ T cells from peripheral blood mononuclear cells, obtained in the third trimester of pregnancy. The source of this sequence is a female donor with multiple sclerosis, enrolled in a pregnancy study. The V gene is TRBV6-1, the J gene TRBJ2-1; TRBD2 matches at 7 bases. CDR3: CASSEAGGTLYNEQFF. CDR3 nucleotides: TGTGCCAGCAGTGAAGCCGGGGGGACGCTTTACAATGAGCAGTTCTTC.